The present TCR beta chain was sequenced within a study of blood T cell repertoires in COVID-19. The repertoire was sequenced with immunoSEQ multiplex PCR; TCRdb's copy has only in-frame clones and lacks some. Among some 200,000 clones listed, 75% to 90% were seen once. The CDR3 sequence is 16 residues long. Germline V gives CDR1 SGHDT, CDR2 YYEEEE. V lost 7 bases to trimming and J lost 7 bases; unmatched junction nucleotides: 17. The rearrangement uses TRBV5-6 and TRBJ2-4, with 7 bases matching TRBD2. The TCR originated in a woman between 40 and 55 years old with acute or convalescent COVID-19. Sequencing was done on a sample of peripheral blood. The CDR3 here is CASYPRASGLGNIQYF. CDR3 sequence (DNA): TGTGCCAGCTATCCGAGGGCTAGCGGACTTGGGAACATTCAGTACTTC.